One T cell receptor beta chain is described in this entry. The target antigen is unknown. The CDR3 loop spans 15 amino acids. CDR1 SGHRS and CDR2 YFSETQ come from the germline V gene. Unmatched junction bases numbered 7, after V lost 4 bases and J lost 1 base. This entry is derived from a study of T cell responses to AZD1222 COVID-19 vaccine. Study observations and caveats: It should be noted that donors were predominantly white British and more often female, and clonal diversity was possibly underestimated. Seropositive AZD1222 recipients at baseline numbered only five or six. Researchers took repertoire samples only after the peak T cell response had come.

Sequencing was performed with immunoSEQ multiplex PCR; in TCRdb, only in-frame clones are kept and a portion is missing. The data contain about 140,000 clones, about 92% of them seen just once; the ten biggest clones take up 10% to 15%. The sample was peripheral blood, taken after recovery from COVID-19. The sequence was collected from an adult who had recovered from COVID-19. The chain links TRBV5-1 to TRBJ1-1, with 7 bases fitting TRBD1. The CDR3 DNA reads as TGCGCCAGCAGCACGTGGACAGGCCCGAACACTGAAGCTTTCTTT. This sequence encodes CASSTWTGPNTEAFF.